The entry that follows covers one TCR beta chain sequence. Its antigen remains unidentified. RNA extraction and reverse transcription yielded cDNA as sequencing template. Profiled with immunoSEQ multiplex PCR; TCRdb holds only in-frame clones, not every one. The data hold approximately 180,000 clones, with 60% observed a single time. This specimen belongs to a study of CD8+ T cells in alopecia areata. Study details: Tofacitinib was given for 6 to 18 months, then stopped for 6 months.

Findings and limits, study-wide: Numerous clones, expanded in lesions, remained in scalp and blood during tofacitinib. Sequencing of scalp tissue also captures the resident alphabeta T cells of normal skin.

V was clipped by 8 bases and J by 3 bases, with 7 bases between them. This CDR3 contains 10 residues. Germline CDR1 is GTSNPN and CDR2 is SVGIG (reference sequence). Treatment given: oral pan-JAK inhibitor, 5-10 mg twice daily. Samples from alopecia areata patients were lesional scalp punch biopsies and peripheral blood. The TCR sequence derives from a human donor with alopecia areata. The source was CD4+ T cells sorted from blood, collected at week 24, from a patient treated with tofacitinib. The chain combines TRBV30 with TRBJ1-2; D is uncertain. CDR3 region: CASYYYGYTF. In DNA form, the CDR3 reads TGTGCCAGTTACTACTATGGCTACACCTTC. The full variable domain, rest sourced from reference TRBV30 and TRBJ1-2, is SQTIHQWPATLVQPVGSPLSLECTVEGTSNPNLYWYRQAAGRGLQLLFYSVGIGQISSEVPQNLSASRPQDRQFILSSKKLLLSDSGFYLCASYYYGYTFGSGTRLTVV.